The T cell receptor beta chain under discussion was sequenced for a study of a mutant IDH1 vaccine in newly diagnosed glioma. At the level of the study: Former treatment meant radiotherapy, temozolomide, or both; the majority had gotten both.

Time point noted: baseline, week 1 (first vaccination visit). Treatment described: pre-vaccination baseline after standard-of-care therapy. The table came from immunoSEQ multiplex PCR; TCRdb's copy has only in-frame clones and leaves some out. The sample yields tens of thousands of clones, 79% seen once. V lost 3 bases to trimming and J lost 2 bases, with 16 bases between them. The CDR3 has 16 amino acids. CDR1 and CDR2 from the germline V gene are LNHNV and YYDKDF (reference sequence). This material consisted of PBMCs, taken from a glioma patient treated with radiotherapy, temozolomide or both. This receptor was taken from a middle-aged man with glioma. The chain employs TRBV15 and TRBJ1-1, with D unresolved. CDR3 DNA: TGTGCCACCAGCAGCGGAAAGACGCGGGCAAACACTGAAGCTTTCTTT. Protein: CATSSGKTRANTEAFF.